This note documents a single T cell receptor (beta chain) sequence. Constant-segment primers were used for 5'RACE, and the resulting TCR alpha and TCR beta cDNA libraries carried sample barcodes and UMIs. MiXCR was run by TCRdb on the 5' RACE reads, yielding one entry per CDR3 protein. The table has roughly 110,000 distinct CDR3 sequences, over 10% seen once. This entry is derived from a study of T-cell memory formation after mild COVID-19. CDR1 is MGHRA and CDR2 is YSYEKL in the germline V gene. The CDR3 is 16 amino acids. V shed 0 bases and J 12 bases; nucleotides not matched to a gene: 16. Sequenced sample: PBMCs or a T cell subset sorted from them (not recorded which). The TCR sequence derives from an adult woman who had mild COVID-19 (a few samples of this study predate the infection). Cell type and time point are not known. The chain is built from TRBV4-1 and TRBJ2-7, with 8 bases matching TRBD1. The CDR3 DNA follows: TGCGCCAGCAGCCAAGATTCCGACAGGGGCTCCCCACTTCGGTACTTC. Amino acids: CASSQDSDRGSPLRYF.